This T cell receptor beta chain was retrieved from a study of vaccination effects on CD4 cells after COVID-19. A note on this clone: Antigen unknown.

Clones were sequenced by immunoSEQ multiplex PCR, and TCRdb holds only the in-frame ones, with some missing. The table includes about 72,000 clones, 75% to 85% detected once. ViraFEST expansion of antigen-specific CD4+ T cells with viral peptide pools preceded sequencing. Subsequent to 10 days of culture, CD4+ T cells were isolated. Participants each got two BNT162b2 or mRNA-1273 vaccine doses. Among the vaccine recipients, none had a prior SARS-CoV-2 infection, and nucleocapsid antibodies were negative. Approximately 2.2 million PBMC per well received about 9.6 IU/ml IL-2 and approximately 10 ug/ml peptides in culture. Germline assignment: CDR1 MNHNS and CDR2 SASEGT. CDR3 length: 17 amino acids. The J segment lost 2 bases and the V segment lost 2 bases, leaving 9 bases of the junction unmatched.

The rearrangement links TRBV6-1 to TRBJ2-3; 8 positions match TRBD2. The sample was CD4+ T cells from PBMCs cultured with HCoV-229E spike peptides, taken after COVID-19 vaccination. This receptor was taken from a human donor who received a COVID-19 vaccine. The CDR3 loop is CASSETFGGGYTDTQYF. CDR3 nucleotide sequence: TGTGCCAGCAGTGAAACATTCGGGGGGGGTTACACAGATACGCAGTATTTT.